The source of this T cell receptor beta chain is a study of blood T cell repertoires in COVID-19. Study information: Acute and convalescent COVID-19 samples came from the United States, Italy and Spain. T cells, B-cell-depleted T cells, or PBMCs supplied cDNA or gDNA.

Germline-derived CDR1 and CDR2 are KGHSH and LQKENI. The CDR3 has 16 amino acids. Trimming took 2 bases from V and 0 from J, leaving 11 bases between them. In the original workflow: Amplification from reference gene primers served as the basis for estimated nucleated cell counts. The table came from immunoSEQ multiplex PCR; TCRdb's copy has only in-frame clones and leaves some out. Clone size and V and J calls were adopted from that table, with D and trimming inferred from the DNA. The table lists about 76,000 clones, 87% of them singletons. The chain joins TRBV18 to TRBJ1-3; D may be TRBD1 (5 bases). The sample taken for sequencing was peripheral blood. This receptor was taken from a young man with acute or convalescent COVID-19. CDR3 in amino acids: CASSPSTVRSGNTIYF. DNA of the CDR3: TGTGCCAGCTCACCATCGACAGTCCGCTCTGGAAACACCATATATTTT.